The clone carrying this T cell receptor beta chain was recorded many times. These data come from a study of T cell repertoires in cytomegalovirus infection. TCRdb used MiXCR to reprocess the reads, holding one entry per CDR3 protein. The profile shows about 260,000 distinct CDR3 sequences, approximately 9% of them singletons. Unmatched junction bases numbered 6, after V lost 2 bases and J lost 7 bases. CDR1 SGHTA and CDR2 FQGNSA come from the germline V gene. The CDR3 extends over 15 amino acids. The clonotype comes from a human donor in good health (CMV status not recorded). Some clones in this sample may be carry-over from other donors' samples. Source material: PBMCs. The chain employs TRBV7-2 and TRBJ1-1; 11 bases are a match to TRBD1. CDR3 sequence (DNA): TGTGCCAGCAGCTTATCGGGACAGGGGGGTGGTGAAGCTTTCTTT. Amino acid sequence: CASSLSGQGGGEAFF. The full variable domain, rest sourced from reference TRBV7-2 and TRBJ1-1, is GAGVSQSPSNKVTEKGKDVELRCDPISGHTALYWYRQSLGQGLEFLIYFQGNSAPDKSGLPSDRFSAERTGGSVSTLTIQRTQQEDSAVYLCASSLSGQGGGEAFFGQGTRLTVV.